This T cell receptor beta chain was sequenced in a study of blood T cell repertoires in COVID-19. Study-level background: Material from acute and convalescent COVID-19 was sourced from the United States, Italy and Spain. T cells, B-cell-depleted T cells, or PBMCs provided the cDNA or gDNA that served as material.

In the original processing: Amplification of reference gene primers provided the estimated nucleated cell counts. The protocol was immunoSEQ multiplex PCR, while the TCRdb copy is restricted to in-frame clones and leaves out a portion. V, J and clone size were drawn from that table, and D and trimming were deduced from the DNA. The repertoire holds fewer than 350,000 clones, with under 90% as singletons. This CDR3 has 16 amino acids. V lost 5 bases, J lost 4 bases, and 21 bases lay in between. Germline V gene lookup returns CDR1 SGHDT and CDR2 YYEEEE. The chain uses TRBV5-6 and TRBJ1-2; possibly TRBD1 for D (5 bases). The specimen sequenced was peripheral blood. This TCR was recovered from a woman aged 60 to 75 with active or convalescent COVID-19. The CDR3 DNA reads TGTGCCAGCAGTCCGGGTCTTGGACAAATCCTCTATGGCTACACCTTC. It codes for CASSPGLGQILYGYTF.